This T cell receptor (beta chain) was documented in a study of T cell responses to AZD1222 COVID-19 vaccine. Profiling relied on immunoSEQ multiplex PCR, and the TCRdb table lists in-frame clones only, not all of them. The sample lists some 170,000 clones; just over 90% were seen once. CDR3 length: 12 amino acids. V shed 0 bases and J shed 9 bases, with 7 bases lying between them. CDR1 and CDR2 from the germline V gene are SGDLS and YYNGEE. General observations from the study: Seropositive AZD1222 recipients at baseline numbered only six or seven. Unmutated variant regions are reportedly targeted by nearly half of spike-specific TCRs.

About this clone itself: Antigen unknown.

The rearrangement joins TRBV9 to TRBJ2-1; D remains ambiguous. Sequencing was performed on peripheral blood, taken on day 0 of AZD1222 vaccination. The receptor's source is an adult in good health. In nucleotides, the CDR3 is TGTGCCAGCAGCGTAGAGGCCACTGAGCAGTTCTTC. This gives the protein CASSVEATEQFF. Supplemented by reference TRBV9 and TRBJ2-1, the full variable domain reads DSGVTQTPKHLITATGQRVTLRCSPRSGDLSVYWYQQSLDQGLQFLIQYYNGEERAKGNILERFSAQQFPDLHSELNLSSLELGDSALYFCASSVEATEQFFGPGTRLTVL.